The entry below describes one T cell receptor (beta chain). As yet, its antigen is unknown. One end of the junction is discordant with germline, which a read error may explain. The investigators amplified TCR beta CDR3 regions from RNA transcripts. The study used the HTBI primer set for a first-round RT-PCR of the TCR CDR3. TCRdb re-called the multiplex PCR reads with MiXCR, one entry per CDR3 protein. The table lists tens of thousands of distinct CDR3 sequences, about 53% of them singletons. The data stem from a study of T cells in Graves' hyperthyroidism and ophthalmopathy. Study-wide findings and caveats: A model of 13 V-J features distinguished ophthalmopathy from stable hyperthyroidism. Prediction of ophthalmopathy progression came a median roughly 7.1 months pre-onset.

Clinical symptoms, serum thyroxine, TRAb, thyroid ultrasound and orbital computed tomography established diagnosis. Germline CDR1 and CDR2: MNHEY and SVGEGT. This CDR3 region has 15 residues. The TCR was taken from a man between 18 and 29 years old with Graves' hyperthyroidism. This chain links TRBV6-2 or TRBV6-3 with TRBJ1-5; D remains unclear. The specimen was peripheral blood or thyroid tissue (not recorded which). The CDR3 nucleotides read TGTGCCAGCAGTTACTCGGTGTTACCGTATCAGTCCCAGCATTTT. It yields the protein CASSYSVLPYQSQHF.